The entry below describes one T cell receptor (beta chain). What it binds is unknown. The junction shows a germline mismatch at one end, possibly a read error. The sample comes from a study of PD-1 blockade in classical Hodgkin lymphoma. The method was immunoSEQ multiplex PCR; TCRdb's version includes in-frame clones alone and lacks a portion of them. The sample contains about 110,000 clones, 80% to 90% of which appear only once. This CDR3 has 12 residues. CDR1 is SQVTM, CDR2 ANQGSEA, per germline. Every one of the patients relapsed after autologous stem cell transplantation (brentuximab vedotin exposure was variable). Study-level points and caveats: Although disease activity or prior therapy may be involved, causes of the repertoire differences remain undefined. Complete responders had baseline diversity similar to newly diagnosed patients.

The source is a human donor with classical Hodgkin lymphoma. This chain links TRBV29-1 with TRBJ2-3, with D unclear. The sequenced sample was peripheral blood mononuclear cells (PBMCs), obtained before the second cycle of nivolumab. DNA of the CDR3: TGCAGCGTTGATGAAATAACAGTTACGCAGTATTTT. Its translation: CSVDEITVTQYF.